This entry lists 15 T cell receptor beta chains sequenced from one sample in a study of blood T cell repertoires in COVID-19. Profiling relied on immunoSEQ multiplex PCR, and the TCRdb table lists in-frame clones only, not all of them. The data hold 150,000 to 200,000 clones, with approximately 92% observed a single time. Sequenced: PBMCs or T cells enriched from blood (not recorded which). These receptors were collected from a woman aged 40-49 years with acute COVID-19.

The genes are TRBV5-4 and TRBJ1-1; D is undetermined. The length of the CDR3 is 13 residues. V was pared by 2 bases and J by 7 bases, with 12 bases between. Germline V gives CDR1 SGHNT, CDR2 YYREEE (reference sequence). CDR3 residues: CASSFRPGNEAFF. Here the CDR3 DNA reads TGTGCCAGCAGCTTTAGGCCGGGGAATGAAGCTTTCTTT.

V is TRBV5-1 and J is TRBJ2-5, with 11 bases matching TRBD1. Germline V lookup: CDR1 SGHRS, CDR2 YFSETQ. The CDR3 has 19 residues. With 4 bases clipped from V and 5 bases from J, the junction kept 19 bases outside the gene matches. CDR3 loop: CASSPMTLFGTGGAETQYF. For the CDR3, the DNA is TGCGCCAGCAGCCCAATGACGCTGTTCGGGACAGGGGGGGCGGAGACCCAGTACTTC.

This clone showed up just once. The chain joins TRBV29-1 to TRBJ1-1; D unclear. This CDR3 has 12 amino acids. CDR1 is SQVTM and CDR2 is ANQGSEA in the germline V gene. V was pared by 1 base and J by 0 bases, with 3 bases between. The CDR3 is CSVEAMNTEAFF. In DNA form, the CDR3 reads TGCAGCGTTGAAGCTATGAACACTGAAGCTTTCTTT.

This clone came up once. The chain links TRBV2 to TRBJ2-7; 12 positions agree with TRBD2. Trimming cost V 4 bases and J 2 bases; bases outside gene matches: 3. The length of the CDR3 is 15 residues. Germline assignment: CDR1 SNHLY and CDR2 FYNNEI. The CDR3 reads CASSGLAGVPYEQYF. The CDR3 DNA is TGTGCCAGCAGTGGACTAGCGGGGGTCCCCTACGAGCAGTACTTC.

This clone occurred a few times. The CDR3, as DNA: TGTGCCAGCTCACCACAAATTAGCGGGGGGCCAACAGATACGCAGTATTTT. Amino acids: CASSPQISGGPTDTQYF. This sequence joins TRBV18 and TRBJ2-3; 10 bases agree with TRBD2. V lost 1 base, J lost 3 bases, and 7 bases stayed unmatched. The CDR3 covers 17 residues. Germline V gene sequence: CDR1 KGHSH, CDR2 LQKENI.

This chain joins TRBV27 and TRBJ1-6, with 12 bases lining up with TRBD1. The CDR3 is made up of 16 amino acids. V was pared by 5 bases and J by 14 bases, with 13 bases of the junction left unmatched. CDR1 is MNHEY, CDR2 SMNVEV, per germline (reference sequence). The CDR3 bases are TGTGCCAGCAGTCCCTCGGGACAGGGGGCGGTTTCGGCCCTCCACTTT. Its protein is CASSPSGQGAVSALHF.

The chain joins TRBV2 to TRBJ2-7; 12 positions agree with TRBD2. The CDR3 runs to 19 residues. CDR1 is SNHLY, CDR2 FYNNEI, per germline. The V gene end was trimmed by 4 bases and the J gene end by 0 bases; junction bases not matched to a gene: 13. In DNA, the CDR3 is TGTGCCAGCAGTGGGCTGACTAGCGGGGGACTCGCCAACTCCTACGAGCAGTACTTC. Residues: CASSGLTSGGLANSYEQYF.

The chain joins TRBV4-1 to TRBJ2-4; 7 bases are shared with TRBD2. V dropped 0 bases and J dropped 3; count of bases not matched to a gene: 8. CDR3 length equals 17 residues. Germline values: CDR1 MGHRA, CDR2 YSYEKL. CDR3 in DNA: TGCGCCAGCAGCCAAGATCCCGCGGGAGCGGACAAAAACATTCAGTACTTC. Translated, it gives CASSQDPAGADKNIQYF.

The V call is TRBV6-2 or TRBV6-3, the J call TRBJ2-7; TRBD2 is a possible D gene (5 bases). Trimming stripped 4 bases from V and 5 bases from J, with 18 bases between. Germline values: CDR1 MNHEY, CDR2 SVGEGT. This CDR3 contains 15 residues. CDR3 nucleotide sequence: TGTGCCAGCAGTTTCGGCGGGCTCGCTCCAAACGAGCAGTACTTC. This sequence encodes CASSFGGLAPNEQYF.

The chain joins TRBV5-4 to TRBJ2-1; tentatively, D is TRBD1 (5 bases). CDR3 length equals 14 residues. The germline V and J ends were trimmed by 0 bases and 9 bases, with 13 bases remaining between them. Germline CDR1 is SGHNT and CDR2 is YYREEE (reference sequence). The CDR3 is CASSLEAGAFEQFF. CDR3 in DNA: TGTGCCAGCAGCTTGGAAGCTGGGGCCTTTGAGCAGTTCTTC.

The rearrangement links TRBV27 to TRBJ2-5; D uncertain. Trimming took 1 base from V and 1 from J, leaving 7 bases between them. The germline V gene encodes CDR1 MNHEY and CDR2 SMNVEV (reference sequence). This CDR3 is 14 amino acids long. DNA for the CDR3: TGTGCCAGCAGTTTATACTTCACCCAAGAGACCCAGTACTTC. It encodes CASSLYFTQETQYF.

This clone was seen a single time. The chain uses TRBV27 and TRBJ2-3; tentatively, D is TRBD2 (6 bases). The CDR3 is 16 residues long. CDR1 is MNHEY, CDR2 SMNVEV, per germline (reference sequence). The germline V and J ends were trimmed by 0 bases and 5 bases, with 15 bases remaining between them. Written as DNA, the CDR3 is TGTGCCAGCAGTTTATCGGGTCGGGAGTTCATAGATACGCAGTATTTT. Its translation: CASSLSGREFIDTQYF.

A remark on this clone: A read error may produce the germline difference seen at one junction end. The chain joins TRBV16 to TRBJ1-3; D not resolved. CDR1 KGHSY and CDR2 FQNENV come from the germline V gene. This CDR3 spans 15 amino acids. Written as DNA, the CDR3 is TGTGCCAGCAGCGAATCACGGACTTCTGGAAACACCATATATTTT. It is translated as CASSESRTSGNTIYF.

The rearrangement joins TRBV19 to TRBJ2-2; TRBD1 might be the D (5 bases). Looked up from germline, CDR1 is LNHDA and CDR2 is SQIVND (reference sequence). V gave up 2 bases and J gave up 6 bases, with 7 bases separating them. The length of the CDR3 is 13 residues. CDR3 protein: CASSIQGSGELFF. The CDR3 DNA reads TGTGCCAGTAGTATACAGGGTTCCGGGGAGCTGTTTTTT.

The V gene is TRBV4-1, the J gene TRBJ1-2; D might be TRBD1 (5 bases). Germline CDR1 reads MGHRA; CDR2 reads YSYEKL. There are 13 residues in the CDR3. Between the trimmed V and J ends, which lost 4 bases and 8 bases, there was a span of 14 bases. As DNA, the CDR3 is TGCGCCAGCAGCCCCCAGGGAATAGAAGGCTACACCTTC. Translating gives CASSPQGIEGYTF.